This is a list of T cell receptor beta chains from one sample in a study of blood T cell repertoires in COVID-19. The method was immunoSEQ multiplex PCR; TCRdb's version includes in-frame clones alone and lacks a portion of them. The profile covers roughly 68,000 clones, with roughly nine tenths appearing a single time and around 7.8% taken by the ten largest. What was sequenced was peripheral blood. These receptors originate from a man in his forties with COVID-19, enrolled during active disease. Both conserved end residues are part of each CDR3. Each record gives: J gene, V gene, clone size, D gene, CDR3 DNA, CDR3 protein. D genes are given only for firm matches. Only some rows state a clone size, as once, few, many or a class for expanded clones.

TRBJ2-1,TRBV5-1,NA,NA,TGCGCCAGCAGGGCGGGGGCGTCATTGGGTGAGCAGTTCTTC,CASRAGASLGEQFF
TRBJ1-1,TRBV7-3,NA,NA,TGTGCCAGCAGCTTAACAGGGGTTAGCACTGAAGCTTTCTTT,CASSLTGVSTEAFF
TRBJ2-7,TRBV6-6,few,NA,TGTGCCAGCAGTTATTCACAGGGTAACTACGAGCAGTACTTC,CASSYSQGNYEQYF
TRBJ2-7,TRBV10-2,NA,TRBD1,TGCGCCAGCAACGGACAGGGTCACTACGAGCAGTACTTC,CASNGQGHYEQYF
TRBJ1-6,TRBV3-1/TRBV3-2,NA,NA,TGTGCCAGCAAACAGAGCTCCTATAATTCACCCCTCCACTTT,CASKQSSYNSPLHF
TRBJ2-1,TRBV5-1,NA,TRBD1,TGCGCCAGCAGCTTGGATGATTTGGGACAGGTAGTCTTC,CASSLDDLGQVVF
TRBJ1-2,TRBV2,once,NA,TGTGCCAGCAGTGTAGGACAAGCCTATGGCTACACCTTC,CASSVGQAYGYTF
TRBJ1-3,TRBV5-8,few,NA,TGTGCCAGCAGCGAGTCGCCGGTTCTCTCTGGAAACACCATATATTTT,CASSESPVLSGNTIYF
TRBJ1-1,TRBV18,NA,NA,TGTGCCAGCTCACCCTCGACAGGTCGGGGCACTGAAGCTTTCTTT,CASSPSTGRGTEAFF
TRBJ2-5,TRBV10-3,few,NA,TGTGCCATCAGTGAGCCCAGGGCCGGGGAGACCCAGTACTTC,CAISEPRAGETQYF
TRBJ2-7,TRBV5-1,NA,TRBD1,TGCGCCAGCAGCTTGGAAGATAGATGGGGACAGGGGGGCTCATACGAGCAGTACTTC,CASSLEDRWGQGGSYEQYF
TRBJ2-1,TRBV7-7,NA,TRBD1,TGTGCCAGCAGCTTGGGACAGGGGATGGGCAATGAGCAGTTCTTC,CASSLGQGMGNEQFF
TRBJ1-1,TRBV7-9,NA,TRBD1,TGTGCCAGCAGCTTTCCACCGGGGACAGAGAACACTGAAGCTTTCTTT,CASSFPPGTENTEAFF
TRBJ1-6,TRBV6-4,NA,NA,TGTGCCAGCAGTGACTCGGGTTTTGGGGCCTCACCCCTCCACTTT,CASSDSGFGASPLHF
TRBJ2-3,TRBV6-4,NA,TRBD2,TGTGCCAGCAGTGACTTGGGGGGGGTTGATACGCAGTATTTT,CASSDLGGVDTQYF
TRBJ1-2,TRBV5-4,NA,NA,TGTGCCAGCAGCTCAACCACAGGGTCCTATGGCTACACCTTC,CASSSTTGSYGYTF
TRBJ2-7,TRBV11-2,NA,NA,TGTGCCAGCAGCTCCCCCACCCGGAGGATATACGAGCAGTACTTC,CASSSPTRRIYEQYF
TRBJ2-7,TRBV5-4,NA,TRBD2,TGTGCCAGCAGCTTGAATGGCGGGGGGTCCTACGAGCAGTACTTC,CASSLNGGGSYEQYF
TRBJ2-5,TRBV7-2,NA,TRBD2,TGTGCCAGCAGCAAATTAGTCACTAGCGGGGAAGGGCAAGAGACCCAGTACTTC,CASSKLVTSGEGQETQYF
TRBJ1-3,TRBV2,NA,NA,TGTGCCAGCACGGTTTCTGGAAACACCATATATTTT,CASTVSGNTIYF
TRBJ2-3,TRBV5-5,NA,NA,TGTGCCAGCAGCTTGGCCGTATTGAGCACAGATACGCAGTATTTT,CASSLAVLSTDTQYF
TRBJ1-1,TRBV6-5,NA,TRBD1,TGTGCCAGCAGTCGGGAACAGGGGGCATTGGTTGAAGCTTTCTTT,CASSREQGALVEAFF
TRBJ2-7,TRBV11-2,NA,NA,TGTGCCAGCAGCTTAGTCGGTCAGGGTTCCTACGAGCAGTACTTC,CASSLVGQGSYEQYF
TRBJ1-6,TRBV18,NA,NA,TGTGCCAGCTCACCAAGGGCCCGGGAGTCACCCCTCCACTTT,CASSPRARESPLHF
TRBJ2-7,TRBV5-4,NA,NA,TGTGCCAGCAGCGCCAACAGGGACACGGAGCAGTACTTC,CASSANRDTEQYF
TRBJ2-5,TRBV28,NA,NA,TGTGCCAGCAGTTCCGGTACTCCGGTCGGGACCCAGTACTTC,CASSSGTPVGTQYF
TRBJ1-2,TRBV24-1,NA,TRBD1,TGTGCCACCAGTGAGAACGGACAGGGGGCTTATGGCTACACCTTC,CATSENGQGAYGYTF